The sample holds many counts of the clone carrying this T cell receptor (beta chain). Its antigen is still unknown. Library preparation for TCR beta used quantitative 5'-RACE with molecular barcodes. TCRdb ran MiXCR on the 5' RACE reads and lists one entry per CDR3 protein. The sample lists roughly 97,000 distinct CDR3 sequences; about 8.3% were seen once. This sample is drawn from a study of CD8 T cells in ankylosing spondylitis. Study-level findings and limits: A TCR beta motif of fewer than ten highly homologous variants seemed to mark ankylosing spondylitis blood.

The clonotype was recovered from a male donor with ankylosing spondylitis or in good health (not recorded which). Specimen: blood, either unsorted or a sorted T cell fraction (not recorded which).

CDR3 sequence reads: CSAWAFGNQPQHF. The CDR3 DNA reads as TGCAGTGCTTGGGCATTTGGCAATCAGCCCCAGCATTTT. V and J are TRBV20-1 and TRBJ1-5; no reliable D call. Trimming stripped 5 bases from V and 2 bases from J, with 10 bases between. The CDR3 has 13 amino acids. Germline CDR1 and CDR2: DFQATT and SNEGSKA (reference sequence).